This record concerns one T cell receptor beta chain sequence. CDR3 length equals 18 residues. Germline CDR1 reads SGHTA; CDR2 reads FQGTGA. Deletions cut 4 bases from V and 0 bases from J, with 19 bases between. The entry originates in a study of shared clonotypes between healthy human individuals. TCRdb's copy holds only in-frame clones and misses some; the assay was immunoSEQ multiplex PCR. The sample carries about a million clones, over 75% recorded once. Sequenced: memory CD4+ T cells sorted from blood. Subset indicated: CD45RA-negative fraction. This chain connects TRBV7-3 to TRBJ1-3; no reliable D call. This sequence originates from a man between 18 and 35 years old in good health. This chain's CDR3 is CASSSSRTVSNSGNTIYF. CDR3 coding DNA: TGTGCCAGCAGCTCATCCAGGACGGTGTCGAACTCTGGAAACACCATATATTTT.